This TCR beta chain comes out of a study of T cell responses to AZD1222 COVID-19 vaccine. Broader study findings: Repertoire sampling happened only post peak T cell response. Vaccination with two AZD1222 doses was followed by a rise in Spike-specific TCR breadth and depth. Unmutated regions of variants are reportedly targeted by nearly half of spike-specific TCRs. Clonal diversity may have been underestimated in mostly white British donors.

Sequenced by immunoSEQ multiplex PCR; TCRdb stores in-frame clones only, minus some. The sample lists approximately 100,000 clones, 92% occurring once. Details on this clone: Its antigen is currently unknown.

The input for sequencing was peripheral blood, taken on day 0 of AZD1222 vaccination. The sequence came from an adult in good health.

CDR3 sequence (DNA): TGTGCCTGGACCCCGACAGGGAGGGAAAAACTGTTTTTT. Amino acids: CAWTPTGREKLFF. The chain joins TRBV30 to TRBJ1-4; TRBD1 aligns across 7 bases. Trimming removed 4 bases from V and 8 bases from J; junction bases left unmatched: 7. Germline CDR1 reads GTSNPN; CDR2 reads SVGIG (reference sequence). The CDR3 spans 13 residues.